The 2 T cell receptor beta chains reported below all come from one sample, sequenced in a study of T cell changes during pregnancy in multiple sclerosis. This table comes from immunoSEQ multiplex PCR, and its TCRdb copy is limited to in-frame clones, with some not included. The table lists approximately 130,000 clones, 90% to 98% of them singletons. Sequencing used peripheral blood, obtained after pregnancy. The receptors derive from a female donor with multiple sclerosis, enrolled in a pregnancy study.

The genes are TRBV6-5 and TRBJ2-1, with TRBD2 as a possible D gene (7 bases). There are 14 residues in the CDR3. Germline V gene data show CDR1 as MNHEY and CDR2 as SVGAGI. The ends were cut back, 1 base at V and 6 bases at J, with 10 bases in the middle. Written as DNA, the CDR3 is TGTGCCAGCAGTTACTATCGGGGGGCCAATGAGCAGTTCTTC. Amino acid sequence: CASSYYRGANEQFF.

This chain links TRBV19 with TRBJ2-7; 7 nucleotides align to TRBD2. CDR1 and CDR2 from the germline V gene are LNHDA and SQIVND (reference sequence). With 5 bases clipped from V and 0 bases from J, the junction kept 7 bases outside the gene matches. The length of the CDR3 is 15 residues. The CDR3 DNA is TGTGCCAGTAGTTCCGTAGCGGGTTCCTCCTACGAGCAGTACTTC. This sequence encodes CASSSVAGSSYEQYF.